This paragraph reports one T cell receptor beta chain. What it binds is unknown. No conserved phenylalanine or tryptophan is present at the end of the CDR3, so a read error is the likely explanation. CDR1 is MGHDK and CDR2 is SYGVNS in the germline V gene. Trimming took off 9 bases at V and 4 bases at J, with 12 bases between the two ends. The CDR3 sequence is 12 residues long. The sample belongs to a study of glioma-infiltrating T cells. The iRepertoire nested amplicon-rescue multiplex PCR amplified TCR alpha and beta CDR3s from RNA. One-step reverse transcription and amplification started from approximately 100-400 ng of tissue mRNA or PBMC total RNA. TCRdb itself ran the multiplex PCR reads through MiXCR, one entry per CDR3 protein. The table has under 200,000 distinct CDR3 sequences, about 32% seen once; the top ten hold around 20%. Broader study findings: Above-expected tissue-blood divergence occurred in all gliomas, most in low-grade ones.

The sequence came from a human donor with low-grade glioma or glioblastoma, undergoing nonglioma brain surgery, or in good health (not recorded which). The sample consisted of glioma tissue, nonneoplastic brain tissue, or PBMCs (not recorded which). The chain uses TRBV25-1 and TRBJ1-1; D is perhaps TRBD1 (5 bases). This CDR3 is CARTGGGTEAFS. CDR3 nucleotides: TGTGCCAGAACGGGGGGAGGCACTGAAGCTTTCTCT.